This T cell receptor (beta chain) was sequenced for a study of blood T cell repertoires in COVID-19. V shed 6 bases, J shed 8 bases, and the junction held 16 bases outside the gene matches. Germline V gene sequence: CDR1 LNHDA, CDR2 SQIVND (reference sequence). The CDR3 loop spans 17 amino acids. Clones were read by immunoSEQ multiplex PCR, and TCRdb kept only the in-frame ones, dropping some. This table holds 100,000 to 150,000 clones, 85% to 90% found once. The clonotype was recovered from a man aged 45 to 65 with active or convalescent COVID-19. V is TRBV19 and J is TRBJ2-1; the match to TRBD1 covers 10 bases. Sequences were obtained from peripheral blood. This CDR3 is CASREGRDRGFRDEQFF. The CDR3 DNA is TGTGCCAGTAGAGAGGGTCGGGACAGGGGTTTCCGTGATGAGCAGTTCTTC.